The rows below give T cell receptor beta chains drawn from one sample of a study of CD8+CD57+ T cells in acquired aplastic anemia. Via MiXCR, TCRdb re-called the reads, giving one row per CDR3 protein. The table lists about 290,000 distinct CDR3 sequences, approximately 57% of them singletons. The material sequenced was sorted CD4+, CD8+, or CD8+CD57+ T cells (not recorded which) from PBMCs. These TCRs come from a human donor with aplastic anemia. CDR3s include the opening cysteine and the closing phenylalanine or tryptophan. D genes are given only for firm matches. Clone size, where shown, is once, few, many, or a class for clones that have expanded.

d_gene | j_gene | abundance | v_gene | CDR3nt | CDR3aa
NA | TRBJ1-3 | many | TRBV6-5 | TGTGCCAGCAGTTACTCGATCTGGAGCTCTGGAAACACCATATATTTT | CASSYSIWSSGNTIYF
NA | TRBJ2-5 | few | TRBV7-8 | TGTGCCAGCAGCTTACTTGGGGCAGATGCGACCCAGTACTTC | CASSLLGADATQYF
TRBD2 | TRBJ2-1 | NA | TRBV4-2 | TGTGCCACTGGACTAGCGGGGGTTTATGAGCAGTTCTTC | CATGLAGVYEQFF
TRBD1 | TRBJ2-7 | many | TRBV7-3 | TGTGCCAGCAGCCCGGACAGGGGCCCGCGGGAGCAGTACTTC | CASSPDRGPREQYF
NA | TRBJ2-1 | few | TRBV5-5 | TGTGCCAGCAGCCCCGCCCGAGCGGGTTTCTCCTACAATGAGCAGTTCTTC | CASSPARAGFSYNEQFF
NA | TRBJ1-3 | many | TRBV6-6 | TGTGCCAGCAGTTACCTCATCCTAAGACGTTCGTCCTCTGGAAACACCATATATTTT | CASSYLILRRSSSGNTIYF
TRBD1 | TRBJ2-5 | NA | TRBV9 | TGTGCCAGCAGCGAAGGGACAGCCAATCAGCCCCAGTACTTC | CASSEGTANQPQYF
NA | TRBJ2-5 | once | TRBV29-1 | TGCAGCGTTGATTTGTCCAGCGAGACCCAGTACTTC | CSVDLSSETQYF
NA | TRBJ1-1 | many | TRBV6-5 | TGTGCCAGCAGTTACTCGAGTGACTTGAACACTGAAGCTTTCTTT | CASSYSSDLNTEAFF
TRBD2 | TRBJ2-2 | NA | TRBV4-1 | TGCGCCAGCAGCATCCAGGGACTAGCGGGGGACAACACCTGGGAGCTGTTTTTT | CASSIQGLAGDNTWELFF
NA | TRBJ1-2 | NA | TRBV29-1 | TGCAGCGTTGAAGGCCCGGACCACTATGGCTACACCTTC | CSVEGPDHYGYTF
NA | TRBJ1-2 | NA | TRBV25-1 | TGTGCCAGCATGAGAGAAGGGTCCTATGGCTACACCTTC | CASMREGSYGYTF
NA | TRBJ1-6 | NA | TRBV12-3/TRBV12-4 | TGTGCCAGCAGTTGGGCTGAGGCGGCTAATTCACCCCTCCACTTT | CASSWAEAANSPLHF
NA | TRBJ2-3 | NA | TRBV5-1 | TGCGCCAGCAGCTTGGGGGCTAGCGCGCGCACAGATACGCAGTATTTT | CASSLGASARTDTQYF
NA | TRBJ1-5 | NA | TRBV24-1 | TGTGCCACCAGTGGTGGATCCAATCAGCCCCAGCATTTT | CATSGGSNQPQHF
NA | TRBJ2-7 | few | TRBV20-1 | TGCAGTGCTAGAGGCTGGCTAGAGCAGTACTTC | CSARGWLEQYF
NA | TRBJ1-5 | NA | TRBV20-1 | TGCAGTGCTAGAGGGGCTTTTAGCAATCAGCCCCAGCATTTT | CSARGAFSNQPQHF
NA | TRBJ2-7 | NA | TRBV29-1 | TGCAGCGCCCTAGGGCAGATGGGTTACGAGCAGTACTTC | CSALGQMGYEQYF
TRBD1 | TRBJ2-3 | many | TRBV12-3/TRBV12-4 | TGTGCCAGCACCCTGATGACAGGGACGCAGTATTTT | CASTLMTGTQYF
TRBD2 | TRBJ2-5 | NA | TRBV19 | TGTGCCAGTTCTCCCGGGACTAGCGGGGGGGCCCTTGAGACCCAGTACTTC | CASSPGTSGGALETQYF
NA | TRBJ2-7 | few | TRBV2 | TGTGCCAGCAGTGAAGCCGGGACTGGATCCTACGAGCAGTACTTC | CASSEAGTGSYEQYF
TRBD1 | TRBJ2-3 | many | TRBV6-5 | TGTGCCAGCAGGGGGACAGGGGGCGATACGCAGTATTTT | CASRGTGGDTQYF
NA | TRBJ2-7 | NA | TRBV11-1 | TGTGCCAGCAGCAAGGGACCAGAAAACGAGCAGTACTTC | CASSKGPENEQYF
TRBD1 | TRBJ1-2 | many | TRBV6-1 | TGTGCCAGCCAGAGACAGGGTGCGGGCTACACCTTC | CASQRQGAGYTF
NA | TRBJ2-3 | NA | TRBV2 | TGTGCCAGCAGTGCTATCGTAGGCACAGATACGCAGTATTTT | CASSAIVGTDTQYF
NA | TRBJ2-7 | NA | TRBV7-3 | TGTGCCAGCAGCGAGCAGGTAGGGGTCTCCTACGAGCAGTACTTC | CASSEQVGVSYEQYF
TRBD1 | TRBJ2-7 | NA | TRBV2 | TGTGCCAGCAGAGCCGGGACAGGGGCCTACGAGCAGTACTTC | CASRAGTGAYEQYF
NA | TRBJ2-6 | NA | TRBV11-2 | TGTGCCAGCAGCGTAATAAACTCTGGGGCCAACGTCCTGACTTTC | CASSVINSGANVLTF
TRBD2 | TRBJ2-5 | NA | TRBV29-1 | TGCAGCGTTAGCGGACTAGCGGGGGGCGGGGAGACCCAGTACTTC | CSVSGLAGGGETQYF
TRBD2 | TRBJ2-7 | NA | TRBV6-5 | TGTGCCAGCAGTTTAATCCCTAGCGGAAGGGGGCAGTACTTC | CASSLIPSGRGQYF
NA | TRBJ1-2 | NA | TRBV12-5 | TGTGCCAGCAGTTTAGAGGGGCTCCACTATGGCTACACCTTC | CASSLEGLHYGYTF
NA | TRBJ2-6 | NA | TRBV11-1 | TGTGCCAGCAGCTTAGCAGGAGGACACCGCTCTGGGGCCAACGTCCTGACTTTC | CASSLAGGHRSGANVLTF
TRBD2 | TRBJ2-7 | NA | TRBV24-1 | TGTGCCACCAGTGACCCCCGACTAGCGGAGATAAACTTC | CATSDPRLAEINF
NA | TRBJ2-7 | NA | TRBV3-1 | TGTGCCAGCAGCCCTGTGACAGGAACCTACGAGCAGTACTTC | CASSPVTGTYEQYF
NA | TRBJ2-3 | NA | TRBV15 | TGTGCCACCAGCAGACAGGTGATGGACACGCAGTATTTT | CATSRQVMDTQYF
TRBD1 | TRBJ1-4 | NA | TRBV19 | TGTGCCAGCACAGGACAGGCCCATGAAAAACTGTTTTTT | CASTGQAHEKLFF
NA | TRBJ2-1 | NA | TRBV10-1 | TGCGCCAGCAGGTCAGTCAATGAGCAGTTCTTC | CASRSVNEQFF
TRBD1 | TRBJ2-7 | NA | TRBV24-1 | TGTGCCACCAGTGAGGACAGGGGGTACGAGCAGTACTTC | CATSEDRGYEQYF
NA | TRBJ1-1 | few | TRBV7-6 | TGTGCCAGCAGCTTGGTCCCAAAAGGAAGAGCTTTCTTT | CASSLVPKGRAFF
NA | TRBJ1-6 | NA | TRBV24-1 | TGTGCCACTGGTTCCGTCTTCGGCAGGCCAACGGGGTCCCATAATTCACCCCTCCACTTT | CATGSVFGRPTGSHNSPLHF
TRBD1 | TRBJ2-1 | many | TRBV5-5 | TGTGCCAGCAGCCCGACAGGGGCCATAACCCGGCGCTACAATGAGCAGTTCTTC | CASSPTGAITRRYNEQFF
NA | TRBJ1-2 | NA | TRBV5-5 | TGTGCCAGCAGCTCCGGGCCCCCGACAGGATTAAACTATGGCTACACCTTC | CASSSGPPTGLNYGYTF